This T cell receptor (beta chain) was documented in a study of beta chain features in type 1 diabetes. This clone was seen only a few times. The CDR3 is made up of 15 amino acids. Germline trimming cut 5 bases from V and 3 bases from J; bases unmatched to any gene: 5. Germline V gene lookup returns CDR1 ENHRY and CDR2 SYGVKD. The sequenced template was cDNA made from the entire isolated RNA. Measured with immunoSEQ multiplex PCR; TCRdb has only the in-frame clones, and not every one. The data show hundreds of thousands of clones, 8% seen once. The sequencing input was central memory CD4+ T cells from blood. The rearrangement joins TRBV10-3 to TRBJ1-5; TRBD1 matches 9 bases. The TCR sequence derives from a woman aged 18-29 years in good health. The CDR3 is CAISRDRADNQPQHF. CDR3 coding DNA: TGTGCCATCAGTCGGGACAGGGCGGACAATCAGCCCCAGCATTTT.